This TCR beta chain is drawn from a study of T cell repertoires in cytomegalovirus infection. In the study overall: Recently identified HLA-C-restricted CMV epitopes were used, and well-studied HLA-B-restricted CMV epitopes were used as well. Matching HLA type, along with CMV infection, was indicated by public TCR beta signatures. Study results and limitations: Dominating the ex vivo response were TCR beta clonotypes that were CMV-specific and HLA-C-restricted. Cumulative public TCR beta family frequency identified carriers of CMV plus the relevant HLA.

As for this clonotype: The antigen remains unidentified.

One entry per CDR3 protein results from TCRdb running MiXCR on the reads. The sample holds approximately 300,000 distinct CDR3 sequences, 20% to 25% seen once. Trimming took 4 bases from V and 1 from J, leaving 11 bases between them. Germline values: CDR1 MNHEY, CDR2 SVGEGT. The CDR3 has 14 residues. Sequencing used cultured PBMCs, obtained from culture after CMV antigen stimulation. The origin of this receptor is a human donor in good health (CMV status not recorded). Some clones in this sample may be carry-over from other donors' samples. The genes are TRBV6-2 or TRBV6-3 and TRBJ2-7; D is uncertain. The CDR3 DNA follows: TGTGCCAGCAGTTCCGAAGGAGTATCCTACGAGCAGTACTTC. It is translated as CASSSEGVSYEQYF.